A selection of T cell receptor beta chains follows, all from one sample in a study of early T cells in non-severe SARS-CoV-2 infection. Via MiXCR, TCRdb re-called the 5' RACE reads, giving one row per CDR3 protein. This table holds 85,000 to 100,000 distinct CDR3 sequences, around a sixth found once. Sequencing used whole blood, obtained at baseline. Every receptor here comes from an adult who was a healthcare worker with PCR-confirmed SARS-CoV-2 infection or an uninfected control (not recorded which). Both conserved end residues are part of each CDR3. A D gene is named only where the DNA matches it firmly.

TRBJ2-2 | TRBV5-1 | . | CASTSGNTGELFF
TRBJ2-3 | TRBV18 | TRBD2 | CASSQSAGATDTQYF
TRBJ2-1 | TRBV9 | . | CASSPKTIYEQFF
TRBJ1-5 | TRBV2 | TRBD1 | CASSGETGAPDPNQPQHF
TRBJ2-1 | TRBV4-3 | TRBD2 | CASRAVAGESNEQFF
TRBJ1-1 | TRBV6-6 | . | CASSYGRPGSETEAFF
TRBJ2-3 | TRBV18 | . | CASSVTGSTDTQYF
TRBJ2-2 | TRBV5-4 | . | CASSHLAGDAGELFF
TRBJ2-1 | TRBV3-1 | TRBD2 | CASSWTSVNEQFF
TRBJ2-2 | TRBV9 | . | CASSVGGGTGELFF
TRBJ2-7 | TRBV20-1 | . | CSATRDISYEQYF
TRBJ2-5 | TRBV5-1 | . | CASSRGGGQETQYF
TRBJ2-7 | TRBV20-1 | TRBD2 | CSASTLAGGSYEQYF
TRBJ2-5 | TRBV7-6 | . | CASSLDARAKWVETQYF
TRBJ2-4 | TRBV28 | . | CASSPRQVRNIQYF
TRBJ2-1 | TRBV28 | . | CASSLGRLNEQFF
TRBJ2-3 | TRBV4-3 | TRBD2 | CASSQGLAGGWNTDTQYF
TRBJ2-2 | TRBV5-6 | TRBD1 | CASSPPTGPDTGELFF
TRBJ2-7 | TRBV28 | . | CASSLRAGHFYEQYF
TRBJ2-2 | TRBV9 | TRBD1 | CASSARDRVVTGELFF
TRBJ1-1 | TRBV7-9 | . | CASSPTPPLGTEAFF
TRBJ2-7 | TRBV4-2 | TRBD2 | CASSQDGAGAAGEQYF
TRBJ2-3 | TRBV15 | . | CATSREPLLRVPDTQYF
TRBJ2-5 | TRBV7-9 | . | CASRTGAAETQYF
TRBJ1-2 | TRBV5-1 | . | CASGSTEAPGYTF
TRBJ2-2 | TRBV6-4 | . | CASSEGSTGELFF
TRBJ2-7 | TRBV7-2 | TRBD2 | CASSRTSFREQYF
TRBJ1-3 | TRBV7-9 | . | CASSGGLWRLQGNTIYF
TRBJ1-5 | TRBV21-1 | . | CASVSGQPQHF
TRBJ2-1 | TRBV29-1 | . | CSVEGKDIPYNEQFF
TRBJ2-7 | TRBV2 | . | CASSAQGWSKGGTYEQYF
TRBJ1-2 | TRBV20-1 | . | CSASQYPRAYGYTF
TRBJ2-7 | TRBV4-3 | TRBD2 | CASSPDLAGDSYEQYF
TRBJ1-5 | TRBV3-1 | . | CASSTVGSQPQHF
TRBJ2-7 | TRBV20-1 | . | CSARDIGTATYEQYF
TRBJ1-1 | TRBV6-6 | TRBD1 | CASTQGTVVPVAFF
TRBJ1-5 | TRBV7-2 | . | CASSFALNQPQHF
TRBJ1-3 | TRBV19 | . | CASRADFTGNTIYF
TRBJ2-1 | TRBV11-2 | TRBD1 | CASSLDRGEQFF
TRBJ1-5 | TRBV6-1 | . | CVTGTGGRAQHF
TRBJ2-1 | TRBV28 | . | CASKGLTSPYNEQFF
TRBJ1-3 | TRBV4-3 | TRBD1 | CASSQERTGGISGNTIYF
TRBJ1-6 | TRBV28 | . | CASSQSPPDRRPLHF
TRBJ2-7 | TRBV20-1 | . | CSAGPSGPYEQYF
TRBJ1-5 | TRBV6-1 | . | CASSVRGSYPDQPQHF
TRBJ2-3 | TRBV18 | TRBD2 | CASSPPGLAGDTQYF
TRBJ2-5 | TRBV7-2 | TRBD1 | CASSLVKTGGTRGATQYF
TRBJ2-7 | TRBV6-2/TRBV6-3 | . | CASSRRDFEQYF
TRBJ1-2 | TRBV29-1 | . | CSVESQGSSGYTF
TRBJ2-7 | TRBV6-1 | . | CACGQLPGYEQYF
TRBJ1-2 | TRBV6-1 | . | CASTPRAVGSSNYGYTF